This T cell receptor beta chain was identified during a study of early T cells in non-severe SARS-CoV-2 infection. cDNA molecules, individually, were tagged with unique molecular identifiers. TCRdb redid the calling of the 5' RACE reads with MiXCR, one entry per CDR3 protein. In the table there are 29,000 or so distinct CDR3 sequences, around 5.1% of which are singletons. The J segment lost 4 bases and the V segment lost 4 bases, leaving 2 bases of the junction unmatched. Germline V gene data show CDR1 as LGHNA and CDR2 as YSLEER. The CDR3 contains 14 residues. At least ten counts were recorded for this clonotype. Its specificity is unknown. Broader study findings: Anti-spike CD8 responses were favored by VDJdb matching, which missed private and CD4 specificities.

The sequence came from an adult who was a healthcare worker with PCR-confirmed SARS-CoV-2 infection or an uninfected control (not recorded which). The V and J genes are TRBV4-3 and TRBJ2-1; 9 bases match TRBD2. Material: whole blood. CDR3 residues: CASSRLAGYNEQFF. The CDR3 DNA is TGCGCCAGCAGCCGGCTAGCGGGATACAATGAGCAGTTCTTC.